What follows are 8 T cell receptor beta chains derived from one specimen sequenced in a study of cytomegalovirus exposure and HLA in healthy donors. The PCR had 60 Vbeta and 13 Jbeta primers. Sequencing was performed with immunoSEQ multiplex PCR; in TCRdb, only in-frame clones are kept and a portion is missing. The profile shows about 270,000 clones, around 86% of them singletons. What was sequenced was PBMCs. These receptors all stem from a man between 40 and 49 years old in good health and CMV-seropositive.

The chain uses TRBV29-1 and TRBJ2-2; 7 positions match TRBD1. This CDR3 has 13 amino acids. J gave up 2 bases and V 6 bases, and 3 bases lay outside the gene matches. CDR1 is SQVTM, CDR2 ANQGSEA, per germline. The DNA of the CDR3 is TGCAGCGTCACAGGGGCAAACACCGGGGAGCTGTTTTTT. The encoded protein is CSVTGANTGELFF.

Only one count was recorded for this clone. The chain couples TRBV5-4 to TRBJ2-1; 8 nucleotides align to TRBD2. Looked up from germline, CDR1 is SGHNT and CDR2 is YYREEE (reference sequence). The V and J ends lost 5 bases and 6 bases, in that order; junction bases with no gene match: 1. This CDR3 is 12 amino acids long. The CDR3 nucleotides are TGTGCCAGCAGGGGACTAGTCAATGAGCAGTTCTTC. This codes for CASRGLVNEQFF.

This chain joins TRBV27 and TRBJ2-5; TRBD2 agrees at 13 bases. The J call is uncertain, as TRBJ2-7 better fits the DNA end. This CDR3 has 14 residues. Per germline, CDR1 MNHEY and CDR2 SMNVEV (reference sequence). In nucleotides, the CDR3 is TGTGCCAGCAGCTTGACTAGCGGGAGGTACGAGCAGTACTTC. Translation: CASSLTSGRYEQYF.

This chain connects TRBV11-3 to TRBJ2-3, with D possibly being TRBD1 (6 bases). The germline CDR1 and CDR2 sequences are SGHNT and YENEEA. Trimming pared 2 bases from V and 2 bases from J, leaving 17 bases between. This CDR3 comprises 17 residues. The DNA of the CDR3 is TGTGCCAGCAGCTTATCCCCGGGACACCCTTCCACAGATACGCAGTATTTT. Translated: CASSLSPGHPSTDTQYF. Full variable domain (missing parts from reference TRBV11-3 and TRBJ2-3): EAGVVQSPRYKIIEKKQPVAFWCNPISGHNTLYWYLQNLGQGPELLIRYENEEAVDDSQLPKDRFSAERLKGVDSTLKIQPAELGDSAVYLCASSLSPGHPSTDTQYFGPGTRLTVL.

The rearrangement uses TRBV5-6 and TRBJ2-7; TRBD2 is a possible D gene (5 bases). Trimming left V 7 bases short and J 2 bases short, with 19 bases between. Germline V lookup: CDR1 SGHDT, CDR2 YYEEEE. CDR3 length equals 15 residues. In DNA, the CDR3 is TGTGCCAGCCGGGAAGACGGACGGGGAACCTACGAGCAGTACTTC. This codes for CASREDGRGTYEQYF.

This chain joins TRBV27 and TRBJ1-2, with TRBD1 as a possible D gene (5 bases). V lost 5 bases to trimming and J lost 1 base, with 11 bases between them. The CDR3 is 14 residues long. CDR1 and CDR2 (germline): MNHEY, SMNVEV (reference sequence). The CDR3, as DNA: TGTGCCAGCAGTGTCGGAGGGGTTAACTATGGCTACACCTTC. Protein product: CASSVGGVNYGYTF.

The chain combines TRBV18 with TRBJ2-3; 11 bases line up with TRBD2. The CDR3 sequence is 16 residues long. V was pared by 5 bases and J by 4 bases, with 8 bases of the junction left unmatched. Germline V gene lookup returns CDR1 KGHSH and CDR2 LQKENI. CDR3 in amino acids: CASSYFSGRAPDTQYF. The CDR3, as DNA: TGTGCCAGCTCATACTTTAGCGGGAGGGCCCCAGATACGCAGTATTTT.

The chain joins TRBV5-5 to TRBJ1-1, with no clear D. Germline-derived CDR1 and CDR2 are SGHKS and YYEKEE (reference sequence). V lost 4 bases to trimming and J lost 7 bases, with 20 bases between them. The CDR3 is 15 residues long. The CDR3 sequence is CASSIDVLREIEAFF. The CDR3 bases are TGTGCCAGCAGCATCGACGTATTGAGGGAGATTGAAGCTTTCTTT. Using reference TRBV5-5 and TRBJ1-1 for the parts outside the CDR3, the full variable domain is DAGVTQSPTHLIKTRGQQVTLRCSPISGHKSVSWYQQVLGQGPQFIFQYYEKEERGRGNFPDRFSARQFPNYSSELNVNALLLGDSALYLCASSIDVLREIEAFFGQGTRLTVV.